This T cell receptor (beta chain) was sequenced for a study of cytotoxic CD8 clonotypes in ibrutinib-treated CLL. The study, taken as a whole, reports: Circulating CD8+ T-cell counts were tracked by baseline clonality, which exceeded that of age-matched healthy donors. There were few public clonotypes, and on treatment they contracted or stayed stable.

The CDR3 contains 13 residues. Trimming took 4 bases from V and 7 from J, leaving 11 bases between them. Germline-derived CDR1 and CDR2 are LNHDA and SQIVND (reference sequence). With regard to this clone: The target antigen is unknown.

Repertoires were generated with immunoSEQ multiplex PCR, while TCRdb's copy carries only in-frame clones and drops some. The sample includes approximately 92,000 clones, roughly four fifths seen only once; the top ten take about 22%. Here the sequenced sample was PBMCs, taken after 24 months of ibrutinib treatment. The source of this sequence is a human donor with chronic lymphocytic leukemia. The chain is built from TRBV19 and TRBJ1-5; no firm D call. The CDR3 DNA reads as TGTGCCAGTAGTAACATAGATAACCAGCCCCAGCATTTT. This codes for CASSNIDNQPQHF.